This T cell receptor (beta chain) emerged from a study of CD8 T cells in Susac syndrome. Turning to the study itself: Sequencing included Susac syndrome patients, about six of them with active disease and under 10 in remission. When their blood was taken, the Susac syndrome patients had either not yet had any therapy, were taking corticosteroids, or were taking intravenous immunoglobulin alone. Study-wide results and caveats: Total CD8+ repertoires held some 16 Susac-specific public clones, while CD8+ TEMRA repertoires held a few.

RNA, at about 0.5 to 1 ug, was reverse transcribed with random hexamers. TCRdb re-called the immunoSEQ multiplex PCR reads with MiXCR, one entry per CDR3 protein. The sample lists 100,000 to 110,000 distinct CDR3 sequences; about 95% were seen once. About this clonotype: Its antigen is unidentified.

Germline V gene data show CDR1 as DFQATT and CDR2 as SNEGSKA (reference sequence). This CDR3 contains 15 residues. The ends lost 0 bases at V and 5 bases at J; junction bases unmatched: 5. Negative isolation was used for CD8+ and CD4+ T cells and FACS enrichment for TEMRA cells. The V and J genes are TRBV20-1 and TRBJ2-5, with 11 bases identical to TRBD2. Sequenced input: CD8+ T cells from PBMCs. The TCR was taken from a human donor with Susac syndrome. Here the CDR3 reads CSARDGSGGAETQYF. The CDR3 nucleotides are TGCAGTGCTAGAGATGGTAGCGGGGGGGCTGAGACCCAGTACTTC.